Sequencing of this TCR beta chain was carried out in a study of vaccination and CD4 T cells after COVID-19 (dated by TCRdb to between 2020 and 2023). As for the study more broadly: The convalescent cohort comprised six males and four females, including two Hispanic individuals, seven Caucasians, two Asians and one multiracial person. Participants got two doses of the Pfizer-BioNTech BNT162b2 vaccine (n=8) or two doses of the Moderna mRNA-1273 vaccine (n=2). Post-COVID blood samples were collected from convalescent patients a median of around 100 days after diagnosis, with a range of roughly 35 to 170 days. Post-vaccine blood samples were obtained a median of roughly 75 days after the second vaccine dose, with a range of roughly 13 to 250 days. Overlapping spike peptide pools from SARS-CoV-2 and from the common cold coronaviruses HCoV-NL63, HCoV-OC43 and HCoV-229E were used as culture stimuli. Control cultures used a CEFX viral epitope pool as positive control, an HIV-1 Nef peptide pool as negative control, or no peptide. The spike-specific CD4+ TCR repertoire was compared before and after mRNA vaccination in fewer than eleven COVID-19 convalescent patients and a few infection-naive healthy vaccine recipients. In an earlier paper using these donors, memory CD4+ T cell crossreactivity between SARS-CoV-2 and common cold coronavirus spike proteins was assessed at the TCR clonotype level. The study at large found these results: The number of convalescent patients in the study was relatively small, and the study did not examine early timepoints following natural infection. Although the median number of SARS-CoV-2-reactive clonotypes went up from roughly 23 after infection to more than 30 after vaccination, the increase was not significant. In convalescent patients, a median around 84% of post-vaccine SARS-CoV-2-reactive clones were detected only after vaccination, and vaccine-specific priming was suggested by this finding. Of the vaccine-specific clones in convalescent patients, 304 of 307, or nearly all, reacted only to SARS-CoV-2 spike and did not cross-react with common cold coronaviruses.

Sequences MNHEY (CDR1) and SVGAGI (CDR2) are obtained from the germline V gene. The CDR3 runs 15 residues from the cysteine to the phenylalanine. Only CDR3 DNA is held: 45 bases, read in frame from base 1. V was cut back by 2 bases and J by 2 bases, leaving a gap of 10 bases between them. The receptor library was made with PCR. DNA from cultured CD4+ T cells underwent TCR sequencing with the Oncomine TCR Beta short-read assay at the Johns Hopkins FTIC core. Genomic DNA was extracted from the cultured CD4+ T cells with the QIAamp micro DNA kit. The Oncomine TCR Beta libraries from cultured CD4+ T cells were pooled using unique dual indexes and then sequenced on an Illumina iSeq 100. On the authors' methods: Non-productive sequences were filtered out, and CDR3s that did not start with C, did not end with F or W, or were shorter than 7 amino acids were discarded. Antigen-specific clonotypes were identified with the MANAFEST web application by comparing peptide-stimulated wells with reference and other culture wells. For a clone to be called positive, the clone needed an FDR below 0.05, an odds ratio above 5, and a productive frequency above 0.1% in at least two of three replicate wells. Cross-reactive clonotypes were defined as significantly expanded in both SARS-CoV-2 spike wells and at least one common cold coronavirus spike condition. Similarity between CDR3 sequences was evaluated in R version 3.6.1 using Levenshtein distances (stringdist) and unrooted phylogenetic trees (ape). TCRdb reprocessed the public reads (quality trimming at Q25 with fastp, clone calling with MiXCR) and kept in-frame beta chains. Records with the same CDR3 protein are collapsed into one entry carrying the most frequent genes and DNA. The V and J calls here are based on TCRdb, not the publication. The sample data list 7,000 to 7,500 distinct CDR3 sequences, and around 31% of these were observed just once. The ten largest clones represent 25% to 30% of the sample.

Remarks on this clonotype: Its antigen remains undetermined. No quality values exist for individual bases; no much larger clone is one base distant.

Explained via the paper, the treatment or condition label denotes: roughly 10-day PBMC culture with coronavirus spike peptide pools or control peptides (ViraFEST assay). CD4+ T cells from unexposed donors were collected before the COVID-19 pandemic (2011-2018). The ViraFEST assay, used in the study, expanded antigen-specific T cells with peptide pools and then identified the expanded clonotypes through TCR sequencing. Each well held 2.1 million or so PBMCs cultured in IMDM containing roughly 5.4% human AB serum and around 10 IU/ml IL-2, with about 10 ug/ml peptide pools added. Half of the culture medium was replaced with fresh IL-2-containing medium on days 3 and 7. After around 11 days of culture, CD4+ T cells were isolated by negative selection with the EasySep CD4+ T cell isolation kit. As cell numbers permitted, CD4+ T cells from unexposed donors were tested for reactivity to SARS-CoV-2 S and N and to four common cold coronavirus spike pools. PBMCs were separated from whole blood using Ficoll-Paque Plus gradient centrifugation and then either used fresh or cryopreserved at -140C. Each culture condition was generally run in triplicate wells. The leukapheresis product used for the unexposed donors was purchased from a commercial source.

The sequence was collected from a human donor in good health. Material: CD4+ T cells from blood, cultured in vitro. The receptor chain draws on TRBV6-5 and TRBJ2-1, with the identity of the D gene unclear. CDR3 region: CASSYGVTAYNEQFF. The DNA is TGTGCCAGCAGTTACGGGGTCACGGCCTACAATGAGCAGTTCTTC.